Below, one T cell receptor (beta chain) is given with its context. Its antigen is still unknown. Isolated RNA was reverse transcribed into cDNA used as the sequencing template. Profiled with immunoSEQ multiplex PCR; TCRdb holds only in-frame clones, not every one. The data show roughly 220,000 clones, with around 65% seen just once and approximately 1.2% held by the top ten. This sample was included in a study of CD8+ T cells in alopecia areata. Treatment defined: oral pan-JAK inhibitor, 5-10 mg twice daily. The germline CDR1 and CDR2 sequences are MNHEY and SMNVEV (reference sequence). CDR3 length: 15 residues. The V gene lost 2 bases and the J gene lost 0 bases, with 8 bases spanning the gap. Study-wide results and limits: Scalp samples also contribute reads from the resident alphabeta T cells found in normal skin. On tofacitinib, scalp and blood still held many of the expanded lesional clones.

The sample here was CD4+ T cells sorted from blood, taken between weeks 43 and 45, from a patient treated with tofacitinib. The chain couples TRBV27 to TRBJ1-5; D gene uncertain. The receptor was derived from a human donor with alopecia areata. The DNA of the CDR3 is TGTGCCAGCAGTTTACGGGCATATAGCAATCAGCCCCAGCATTTT. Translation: CASSLRAYSNQPQHF.